This TCR beta chain was retrieved from a study of beta chain features in type 1 diabetes. There are a few counts of this clone. The antigen is unknown. Overall study findings and caveats: Across patients, naive, central memory and Treg TCRB repertoires exhibited apparently greater similarity than was observed across healthy donors.

Germline CDR1 is SGHVS and CDR2 is FNYEAQ. This CDR3 has 13 residues. V was clipped by 5 bases and J by 5 bases, with 10 bases between them. Isolated RNA was reverse transcribed in full, so expressed TCRB transcripts were sequenced. The repertoire was sequenced with immunoSEQ multiplex PCR; TCRdb's copy has only in-frame clones and lacks some. The sample has some 220,000 clones; about 11% are singletons. The receptor's source is a man aged 18 to 29 in good health. This chain links TRBV7-6 with TRBJ1-5; maybe TRBD1 (6 bases). Sequencing was done on a sample of central memory CD4+ T cells from blood. CDR3 residues: CASSLAGDQPQHF. CDR3 bases: TGTGCCAGCAGCCTCGCAGGGGATCAGCCCCAGCATTTT.